This T cell receptor beta chain appears in the sequencing data of a study of T-cell reconstitution after alpha-beta-depleted transplantation in children. Whole-study results and caveats: Surviving recipient T cells and thymic progenitors accounted for the high day-60 TCRbeta diversity observed in some patients. There were reportedly several hundred expanded graft clones from which alpha-beta T cells came about two months after transplant.

The table lists this clonotype with many counts. The target antigen is unknown. Preparing the TCRbeta library involved the use of unique molecular identifiers. MiXCR, applied by TCRdb to the PCR reads, yields one record per CDR3 protein. Altogether hundreds of thousands of distinct CDR3 sequences are present, about 23% being singletons, with the ten largest covering 13% to 15%. Trimming removed 6 bases from V and 7 bases from J; junction bases left unmatched: 0. The CDR3 is 11 residues long. Germline assignment: CDR1 ENHRY and CDR2 SYGVKD. This specimen was PBMCs, mostly from graft donor cells, taken 360 days after TCRalphabeta/CD19-depleted stem cell transplant. The V gene is TRBV10-3, the J gene TRBJ2-1, with TRBD1 matching 7 bases. The sequence was collected from a boy younger than two who had a stem cell transplant for acute myeloid leukemia, so the T cells may come from the graft donor. CDR3 sequence reads: CAISRGNEQFF. The DNA of the CDR3 is TGTGCCATCAGCAGGGGGAATGAGCAGTTCTTC.